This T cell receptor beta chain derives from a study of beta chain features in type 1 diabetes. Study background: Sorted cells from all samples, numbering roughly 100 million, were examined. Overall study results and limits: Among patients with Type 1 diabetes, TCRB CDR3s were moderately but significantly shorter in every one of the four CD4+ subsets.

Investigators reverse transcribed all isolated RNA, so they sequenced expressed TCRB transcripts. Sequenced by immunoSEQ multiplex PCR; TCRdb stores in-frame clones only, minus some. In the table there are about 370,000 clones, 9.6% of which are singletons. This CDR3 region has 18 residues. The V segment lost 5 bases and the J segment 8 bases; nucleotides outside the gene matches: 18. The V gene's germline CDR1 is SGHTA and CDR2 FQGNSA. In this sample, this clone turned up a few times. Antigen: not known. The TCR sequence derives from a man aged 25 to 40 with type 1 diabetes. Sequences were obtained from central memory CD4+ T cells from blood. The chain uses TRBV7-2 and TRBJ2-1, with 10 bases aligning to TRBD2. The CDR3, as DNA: TGTGCCAGCAGCCTTTCTCTTGGGCCTAGCGGGAGTCTGGATGAGCAGTTCTTC. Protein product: CASSLSLGPSGSLDEQFF.